The 30 T cell receptor beta chains below come from one sample, sequenced in a study of cytomegalovirus exposure and HLA in healthy donors. The repertoire was sequenced with immunoSEQ multiplex PCR; TCRdb's copy has only in-frame clones and lacks some. The sample gives approximately 53,000 clones, about 91% of which show up once; roughly 1.4% is in the top ten. Specimen: PBMCs. The source is a man aged 18 to 35 in good health and CMV-seronegative.

The chain couples TRBV30 to TRBJ2-7, with a possible D match to TRBD2 (5 bases). Germline CDR1 and CDR2: GTSNPN and SVGIG (reference sequence). CDR3 length equals 12 residues. Trimming left V 2 bases short and J 3 bases short, with 8 bases between. The CDR3 DNA reads as TGTGCCTGGAGTAGAGGGAACTACGAGCAGTACTTC. Protein sequence: CAWSRGNYEQYF.

This clone showed up just a few times. The chain combines TRBV5-1 with TRBJ1-5, with TRBD1 identical over 7 bases. The germline V gene encodes CDR1 SGHRS and CDR2 YFSETQ. V gave up 4 bases and J gave up 4 bases; unmatched junction bases: 11. This CDR3 spans 16 amino acids. CDR3 nucleotides: TGCGCCAGCAGCAAGGGGGACAGTTCAATGAATCAGCCCCAGCATTTT. It encodes CASSKGDSSMNQPQHF.

The chain is built from TRBV28 and TRBJ2-7, with TRBD2 matching over 15 bases. V gave up 5 bases and J gave up 0 bases; unmatched junction bases: 5. Germline V gene data show CDR1 as MDHEN and CDR2 as SYDVKM. The CDR3 is 17 residues long. The CDR3 DNA sequence: TGTGCCAGCAGTCCGGGACTAGCGGGAGGATTCTCCTACGAGCAGTACTTC. Translated: CASSPGLAGGFSYEQYF.

The CDR3 region has the DNA TGTGCCAGCAGTTTATCGAGGGACAGATCCTTGGGGCAGTACTTC. Translated, it gives CASSLSRDRSLGQYF. The chain uses TRBV27 and TRBJ2-7, with 7 positions matching TRBD1. The CDR3 has 15 amino acids. CDR1 MNHEY and CDR2 SMNVEV come from the germline V gene (reference sequence). Trimming took 0 bases from V and 9 from J; bases not matched to a gene: 11.

The chain links TRBV18 to TRBJ2-7; 8 positions agree with TRBD1. This CDR3 has 13 residues. Germline CDR1 is KGHSH and CDR2 is LQKENI. With 3 bases clipped from V and 6 bases from J, the junction kept 4 bases outside the gene matches. CDR3 nucleotides: TGTGCCAGCTCACCTGGACAGGGAAGCGAGCAGTACTTC. Its translation is CASSPGQGSEQYF.

The chain couples TRBV2 to TRBJ2-7; D gene uncertain. V gave up 5 bases and J gave up 4 bases, with 9 bases separating them. CDR3 size: 12 residues. Germline V gene sequence: CDR1 SNHLY, CDR2 FYNNEI. CDR3 coding DNA: TGTGCCAGCAGTCCCCCTACGTACGAGCAGTACTTC. This translates into CASSPPTYEQYF. Using reference TRBV2 and TRBJ2-7 for the parts outside the CDR3, the full variable domain is EPEVTQTPSHQVTQMGQEVILRCVPISNHLYFYWYRQILGQKVEFLVSFYNNEISEKSEIFDDQFSVERPDGSNFTLKIRSTKLEDSAMYFCASSPPTYEQYFGPGTRLTVT.

This chain links TRBV5-1 with TRBJ2-1; 9 bases are a match to TRBD2. The V gene's germline CDR1 is SGHRS and CDR2 YFSETQ. The CDR3 is 17 residues long. The V gene end was trimmed by 4 bases and the J gene end by 3 bases; junction bases not matched to a gene: 11. The CDR3 DNA reads TGCGCCAGCAGCCCATCTGGGGGGACTAGCTACTACAATGAGCAGTTCTTC. Amino acid sequence: CASSPSGGTSYYNEQFF.

The chain is built from TRBV28 and TRBJ2-7; 8 nucleotides match TRBD2. The CDR3 is 13 residues long. Trimming at V came to 7 bases and at J to 5 bases, leaving 7 bases not matched to a gene. Per the germline V gene, CDR1 is MDHEN and CDR2 is SYDVKM. The CDR3 loop is CASTERGFDEQYF. The CDR3 DNA follows: TGTGCCAGCACCGAGCGGGGGTTCGACGAGCAGTACTTC.

The rearrangement joins TRBV28 to TRBJ2-1; 8 bases are a match to TRBD1. CDR3 size: 16 residues. J gave up 7 bases and V 2 bases, and 10 bases lay outside the gene matches. Germline CDR1 MDHEN, CDR2 SYDVKM. CDR3 sequence (DNA): TGTGCCAGCAGTTTAAGGCGCCAGGGGGCGCGGAATGAGCAGTTCTTC. Amino acids: CASSLRRQGARNEQFF.

V is TRBV19 and J is TRBJ2-4; 8 positions agree with TRBD2. Germline CDR1 LNHDA, CDR2 SQIVND (reference sequence). The CDR3 has 14 amino acids. With V trimmed by 8 bases and J by 4 bases, 7 bases remained unmatched. The CDR3 here is CASAQAGDKNIQYF. CDR3 DNA sequence: TGTGCCAGTGCACAAGCGGGAGATAAAAACATTCAGTACTTC.

This chain uses TRBV18 with TRBJ1-5; possibly TRBD1 for D (5 bases). Germline V gives CDR1 KGHSH, CDR2 LQKENI. The CDR3 covers 13 residues. Trimming cost V 8 bases and J 4 bases, with 12 bases left between them. The CDR3 is CASRQGINQPQHF. CDR3 nucleotide sequence: TGTGCCAGCCGTCAGGGAATAAATCAGCCCCAGCATTTT.

V usage is TRBV7-2 and J usage is TRBJ1-5; tentative D call: TRBD1 (5 bases). V gave up 5 bases and J gave up 0 bases, with 8 bases separating them. The CDR3 sequence is 14 residues long. Germline V lookup: CDR1 SGHTA, CDR2 FQGNSA. The CDR3 region is CASSPRDSNQPQHF. The CDR3 bases are TGTGCCAGCAGCCCCAGGGATAGCAATCAGCCCCAGCATTTT.

Worth noting for this clone: Distinct nucleotide sequences in the sample also encode this CDR3. The rearrangement uses TRBV7-9 and TRBJ2-1; a possible D gene is TRBD2 (6 bases). The germline CDR1 and CDR2 sequences are SEHNR and FQNEAQ (reference sequence). The CDR3 has 15 amino acids. V shed 5 bases and J shed 8 bases, with 19 bases lying between them. The CDR3 region is CASSPFAGRSHEQFF. The CDR3 DNA reads TGTGCCAGCAGCCCCTTTGCGGGGAGATCCCATGAGCAGTTCTTC.

The V and J genes are TRBV11-3 and TRBJ2-7, with 9 bases that match TRBD1. The ends lost 8 bases at V and 4 bases at J; junction bases unmatched: 6. Germline assignment: CDR1 SGHNT and CDR2 YENEEA. CDR3 size: 13 residues. DNA for the CDR3: TGTGCCAGCTGTTCCGGGACAGGGTACGAGCAGTACTTC. This sequence encodes CASCSGTGYEQYF.

The chain links TRBV27 to TRBJ2-2, with 7 bases fitting TRBD2. The V segment lost 8 bases and the J segment 8 bases; nucleotides outside the gene matches: 11. The CDR3 has 14 amino acids. The V gene's germline CDR1 is MNHEY and CDR2 SMNVEV (reference sequence). CDR3 in amino acids: CASGGEGGAGELFF. The CDR3 DNA reads TGTGCCAGCGGGGGGGAGGGAGGAGCGGGGGAGCTGTTTTTT.

The genes are TRBV9 and TRBJ2-2; TRBD2 agrees at 8 bases. CDR1 is SGDLS and CDR2 is YYNGEE in the germline V gene. CDR3 length: 15 residues. The V gene end was trimmed by 4 bases and the J gene end by 2 bases; junction bases not matched to a gene: 4. The CDR3: CASSPLAENTGELFF. The CDR3 region has the DNA TGTGCCAGCAGCCCACTAGCGGAAAACACCGGGGAGCTGTTTTTT.

This chain connects TRBV28 to TRBJ1-2; 10 bases line up with TRBD1. Germline CDR1 reads MDHEN; CDR2 reads SYDVKM. This CDR3 spans 14 amino acids. Trimming removed 5 bases from V and 7 bases from J; junction bases left unmatched: 7. The CDR3 region has the DNA TGTGCCAGCAGTCCCGGGACAGGGGTGTTTGGCTACACCTTC. Protein sequence: CASSPGTGVFGYTF.

The chain links TRBV7-9 to TRBJ2-5; TRBD2 aligns across 9 bases. After removal of 6 bases from V and 5 bases from J, the junction contained 13 bases not matched to a gene. The CDR3 length is 16 residues. CDR1 and CDR2 from the germline V gene are SEHNR and FQNEAQ (reference sequence). The CDR3: CASSFFLAGRGETQYF. As DNA, the CDR3 is TGTGCCAGCAGTTTCTTCCTAGCGGGACGAGGGGAGACCCAGTACTTC.

This chain connects TRBV28 to TRBJ2-2; 9 bases are shared with TRBD2. After removal of 3 bases from V and 4 bases from J, the junction contained 3 bases not matched to a gene. The CDR3 runs to 15 residues. Germline V gene data show CDR1 as MDHEN and CDR2 as SYDVKM. CDR3 sequence (DNA): TGTGCCAGCAGTTTCGTACTAGCGGGCACCGGGGAGCTGTTTTTT. Protein: CASSFVLAGTGELFF. Variable domain in full (rest from reference TRBV28 and TRBJ2-2): DVKVTQSSRYLVKRTGEKVFLECVQDMDHENMFWYRQDPGLGLRLIYFSYDVKMKEKGDIPEGYSVSREKKERFSLILESASTNQTSMYLCASSFVLAGTGELFFGEGSRLTVL.

As to this clone: One end of the junction does not line up with germline, which may come from a read error. The chain carries TRBV28 and TRBJ2-7; weak D call: TRBD2 (5 bases). CDR3 length: 14 residues. Germline CDR1 and CDR2: MDHEN and SYDVKM. CDR3 sequence reads: CGNGSGGYSYEQYF. In DNA, the CDR3 is TGCGGTAACGGTTCTGGCGGGTATTCCTACGAGCAGTACTTC.

This sequence joins TRBV11-2 and TRBJ1-6; D call uncertain. This CDR3 region has 15 residues. V lost 4 bases and J lost 6, with 13 bases in between. Germline V gene data show CDR1 as SGHAT and CDR2 as FQNNGV. CDR3 sequence reads: CASSSAPGSNSPLHF. The CDR3 coding sequence is TGTGCCAGCAGCTCCGCCCCAGGAAGTAATTCACCCCTCCACTTT.

V gene TRBV6-1 combines with J gene TRBJ1-1, with 7 bases that match TRBD1. Per the germline V gene, CDR1 is MNHNS and CDR2 is SASEGT. This CDR3 contains 13 residues. Losses at the gene ends were 8 bases for V and 1 base for J; bases not matched to a gene: 4. The CDR3 sequence is CASERTGNTEAFF. The CDR3 coding sequence is TGTGCCAGCGAAAGGACAGGGAACACTGAAGCTTTCTTT.

The rearrangement links TRBV5-5 to TRBJ2-5; 10 nucleotides agree with TRBD1. This CDR3 is 15 amino acids long. V lost 4 bases to trimming and J lost 1 base; unmatched junction nucleotides: 4. Germline loops: CDR1 SGHKS, CDR2 YYEKEE (reference sequence). In DNA form, the CDR3 reads TGTGCCAGCAGCCCCGGGACAGGGGTCCAAGAGACCCAGTACTTC. Translation gives CASSPGTGVQETQYF.

The J gene is TRBJ2-7, the V gene TRBV11-1; D uncertain. This CDR3 has 15 amino acids. Per the germline V gene, CDR1 is SGHAT and CDR2 is FQDESV (reference sequence). The ends were cut back, 3 bases at V and 0 bases at J, with 12 bases in the middle. The CDR3 is CASSFLTASSYEQYF. CDR3 nucleotide sequence: TGTGCCAGCAGCTTCCTGACTGCCAGCTCCTACGAGCAGTACTTC.

The J gene is TRBJ2-1, the V gene TRBV27, with TRBD2 identical over 8 bases. CDR1 and CDR2 from the germline V gene are MNHEY and SMNVEV (reference sequence). V trimming: 4 bases; J trimming: 9 bases; junction bases outside the gene matches: 8. The CDR3 spans 14 residues. The CDR3 DNA is TGTGCCAGCAGTTACGGACTAGCTCGGGGTGAGCAGTTCTTC. Encoded protein: CASSYGLARGEQFF.

The chain links TRBV4-2 to TRBJ1-2; 7 bases are shared with TRBD1. The V gene end was trimmed by 1 base and the J gene end by 4 bases; junction bases not matched to a gene: 3. Germline CDR1 reads LGHNA; CDR2 reads YNFKEQ. The length of the CDR3 is 14 residues. The CDR3 bases are TGTGCCAGCAGCCAAGGACAGGGAGGCTATGGCTACACCTTC. It specifies CASSQGQGGYGYTF.

This chain connects TRBV6-1 to TRBJ2-7; 8 bases match TRBD2. The junction had 4 bases not matched to a gene; V was cut back by 2 bases and J by 1 base. Germline CDR1 MNHNS, CDR2 SASEGT. The CDR3 spans 15 residues. DNA for the CDR3: TGTGCCAGCAGTGAAAGGGCGGGAGGTTCCTACGAGCAGTACTTC. Encoded protein: CASSERAGGSYEQYF.

The chain links TRBV11-3 to TRBJ2-5; D is ambiguous. The germline CDR1 and CDR2 sequences are SGHNT and YENEEA. V lost 5 bases and J lost 5, with 6 bases in between. The CDR3 length is 11 residues. The CDR3: CASSLSETQYF. In DNA, the CDR3 is TGTGCCAGCAGCCTGTCGGAGACCCAGTACTTC.

The chain joins TRBV19 to TRBJ2-2; the match to TRBD2 covers 9 bases. The CDR3 length is 15 residues. Germline lookup yields CDR1 LNHDA and CDR2 SQIVND (reference sequence). V was clipped by 3 bases and J by 6 bases; unmatched bases: 5. CDR3 DNA sequence: TGTGCCAGTAGTATTCTTGGCGGGAGGGCCGGGGAGCTGTTTTTT. Translating it yields CASSILGGRAGELFF.

V and J are TRBV7-2 and TRBJ2-5, with D tentatively TRBD2 (5 bases). V was cut by 2 bases and J by 2 bases, with 9 bases left in between. Per the germline V gene, CDR1 is SGHTA and CDR2 is FQGNSA. The CDR3 spans 14 residues. In DNA, the CDR3 is TGTGCCAGCAGCTTACGACGCGGGCAAGAGACCCAGTACTTC. It translates to CASSLRRGQETQYF.